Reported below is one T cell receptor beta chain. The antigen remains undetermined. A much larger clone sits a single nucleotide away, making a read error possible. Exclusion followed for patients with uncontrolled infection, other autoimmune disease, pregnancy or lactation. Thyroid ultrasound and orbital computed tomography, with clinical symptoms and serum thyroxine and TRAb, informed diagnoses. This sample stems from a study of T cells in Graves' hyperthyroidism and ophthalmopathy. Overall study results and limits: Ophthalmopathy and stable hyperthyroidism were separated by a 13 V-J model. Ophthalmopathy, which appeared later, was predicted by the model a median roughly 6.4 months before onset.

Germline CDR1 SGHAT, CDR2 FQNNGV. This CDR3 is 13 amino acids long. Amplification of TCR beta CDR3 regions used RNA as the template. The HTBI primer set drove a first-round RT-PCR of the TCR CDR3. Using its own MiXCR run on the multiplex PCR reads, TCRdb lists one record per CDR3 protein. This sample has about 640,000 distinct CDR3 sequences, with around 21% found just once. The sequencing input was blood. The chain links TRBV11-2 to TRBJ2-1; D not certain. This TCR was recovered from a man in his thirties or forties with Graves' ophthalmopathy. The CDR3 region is CASSLTEYSEQFF. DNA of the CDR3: TGTGCCAGCAGTTTGACGGAGTACAGTGAGCAGTTCTTC.